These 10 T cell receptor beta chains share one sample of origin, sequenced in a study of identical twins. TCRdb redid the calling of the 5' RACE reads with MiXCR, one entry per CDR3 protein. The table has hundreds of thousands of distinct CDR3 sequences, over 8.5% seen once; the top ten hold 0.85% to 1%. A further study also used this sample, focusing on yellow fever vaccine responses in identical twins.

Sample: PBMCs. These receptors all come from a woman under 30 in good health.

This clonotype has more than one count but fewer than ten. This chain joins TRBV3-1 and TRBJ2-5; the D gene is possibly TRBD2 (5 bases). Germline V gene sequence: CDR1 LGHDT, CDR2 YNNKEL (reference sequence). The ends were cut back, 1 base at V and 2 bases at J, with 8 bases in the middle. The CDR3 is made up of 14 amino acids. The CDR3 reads CASSQVLGQETQYF. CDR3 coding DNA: TGTGCCAGCAGCCAAGTACTAGGACAAGAGACCCAGTACTTC.

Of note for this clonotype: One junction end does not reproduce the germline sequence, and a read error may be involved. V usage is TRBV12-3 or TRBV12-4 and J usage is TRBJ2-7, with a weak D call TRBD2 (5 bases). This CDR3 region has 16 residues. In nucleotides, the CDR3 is TGTGCCAGCAGTTTCGAGGGCCAGGCGGGCAGCCCGGCCCAGCACTTC. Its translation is CASSFEGQAGSPAQHF.

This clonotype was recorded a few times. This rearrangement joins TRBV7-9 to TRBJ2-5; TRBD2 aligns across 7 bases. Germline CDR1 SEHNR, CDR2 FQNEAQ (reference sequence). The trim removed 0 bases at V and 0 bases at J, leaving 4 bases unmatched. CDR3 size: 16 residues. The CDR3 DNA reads TGTGCCAGCAGCTTAGCACTAGCGTTGTACCAAGAGACCCAGTACTTC. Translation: CASSLALALYQETQYF.

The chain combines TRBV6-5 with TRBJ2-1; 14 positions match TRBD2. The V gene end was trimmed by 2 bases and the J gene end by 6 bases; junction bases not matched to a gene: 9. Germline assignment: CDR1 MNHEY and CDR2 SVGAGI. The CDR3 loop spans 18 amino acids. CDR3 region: CASSYLGLAGVSSNEQFF. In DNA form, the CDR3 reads TGTGCCAGCAGTTACCTGGGACTAGCGGGAGTATCGTCCAATGAGCAGTTCTTC.

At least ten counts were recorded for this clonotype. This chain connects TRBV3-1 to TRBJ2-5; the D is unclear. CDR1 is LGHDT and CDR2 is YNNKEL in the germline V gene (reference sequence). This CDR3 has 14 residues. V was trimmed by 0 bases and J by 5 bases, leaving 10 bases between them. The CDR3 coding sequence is TGTGCCAGCAGCCAAGAGCGACTTACGGAGACCCAGTACTTC. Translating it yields CASSQERLTETQYF.

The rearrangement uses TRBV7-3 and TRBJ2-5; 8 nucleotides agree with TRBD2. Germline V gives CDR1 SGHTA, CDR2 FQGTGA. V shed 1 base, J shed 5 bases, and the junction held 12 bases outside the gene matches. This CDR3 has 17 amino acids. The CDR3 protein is CASSLRGLDLRSETQYF. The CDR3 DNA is TGTGCCAGCAGCTTAAGGGGACTAGACCTACGTTCCGAGACCCAGTACTTC.

The CDR3 nucleotides read TGTGCCAGCTCACCATGGTCAATTGGGACGGGCAATGAGCAGTTCTTC. It encodes CASSPWSIGTGNEQFF. The gene calls are TRBV18 and TRBJ2-1; D might be TRBD1 or TRBD2, each matching 5 bases. The CDR3 is made up of 16 amino acids. V lost 2 bases, J lost 6 bases, and 17 bases lay in between. Germline V gene lookup returns CDR1 KGHSH and CDR2 LQKENI.

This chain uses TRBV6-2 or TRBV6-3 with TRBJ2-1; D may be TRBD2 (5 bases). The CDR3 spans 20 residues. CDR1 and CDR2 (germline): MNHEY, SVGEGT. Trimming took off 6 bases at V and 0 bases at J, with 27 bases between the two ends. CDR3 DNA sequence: TGTGCCAGCAGCCCAACCGGCACCCGTTCAGCGGATAGCTCCTACAATGAGCAGTTCTTC. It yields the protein CASSPTGTRSADSSYNEQFF.

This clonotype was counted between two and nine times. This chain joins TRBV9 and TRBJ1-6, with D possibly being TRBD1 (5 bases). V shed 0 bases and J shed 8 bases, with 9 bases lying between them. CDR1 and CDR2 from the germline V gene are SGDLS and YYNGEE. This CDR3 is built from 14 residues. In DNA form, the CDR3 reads TGTGCCAGCAGCGTAGGGGGGAGCTATTCACCCCTCCACTTT. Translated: CASSVGGSYSPLHF.

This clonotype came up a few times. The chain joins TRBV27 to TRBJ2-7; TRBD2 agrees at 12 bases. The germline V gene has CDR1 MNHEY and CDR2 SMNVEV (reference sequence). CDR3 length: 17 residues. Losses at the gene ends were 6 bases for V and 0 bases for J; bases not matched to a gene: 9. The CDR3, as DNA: TGTGCCAGCAGGCTCCAAACTAGCGGGAGGACCTCCTACGAGCAGTACTTC. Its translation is CASRLQTSGRTSYEQYF.